The source of this T cell receptor beta chain is a study of hypomethylating agent response in myelodysplastic syndrome. Study at large: Either azacitidine (about 70% of the 11) or decitabine (3 of 11) was given. The myelodysplastic syndrome patients comprised about ten men and a couple of women. Mean age was roughly 72 +/- 6.3 years; diploid cytogenetics predominated.

The CDR3 is 14 residues long. The V gene's germline CDR1 is SGHNT and CDR2 YYREEE (reference sequence). Trimming shortened V by 0 bases and J by 5 bases, and 10 bases separated the two germline ends. Sequencing was performed with immunoSEQ multiplex PCR; in TCRdb, only in-frame clones are kept and a portion is missing. The table shows some 5,900 clones, with roughly 87% occurring only once. Here the sequenced sample was bone marrow, taken before or after starting hypomethylating agent treatment for myelodysplastic syndrome (not recorded which). V is TRBV5-4 and J is TRBJ2-3; the D gene is possibly TRBD1 (6 bases). The TCR originated in a human donor with myelodysplastic syndrome. The CDR3 DNA follows: TGTGCCAGCAGCTTGGGGGGGCAGGGAGATACGCAGTATTTT. This sequence encodes CASSLGGQGDTQYF.